This T cell receptor (beta chain) derives from a study of blood T cells in healthy people across ages. Primers used in a second PCR of roughly 6 to 11 cycles were a sample-barcoded 5' primer and a J-beta primer mix. TCRdb re-derived calls from the 5' RACE reads in MiXCR, one entry per CDR3 protein. There are fewer than 800,000 distinct CDR3 sequences in the sample; under 25% occur only once, and 3% to 4% lies in the top ten. Findings of the study overall: Unsorted PBMC material precluded a definitive naive versus antigen-experienced comparison.

The CDR3 has 15 amino acids, counting both end residues. Approximately 9 milliliters was the volume of peripheral blood drawn from each donor. Per sample, no less than 5.5 micrograms of total RNA were extracted. Concerning this clonotype: Its specificity is not known. Because the CDR3's place on the DNA is in doubt, the DNA is left out and the CDR3 is given as listed by TCRdb.

The TCR sequence derives from a man between 65 and 79 years old in good health. The chain joins TRBV21-1 to TRBJ1-2; the D call TRBD1 from the table was never checked on the DNA. TRBV21-1 is noted as a pseudogene. Material for sequencing was blood. The CDR3 region is CASSYYCRERSGYTF.